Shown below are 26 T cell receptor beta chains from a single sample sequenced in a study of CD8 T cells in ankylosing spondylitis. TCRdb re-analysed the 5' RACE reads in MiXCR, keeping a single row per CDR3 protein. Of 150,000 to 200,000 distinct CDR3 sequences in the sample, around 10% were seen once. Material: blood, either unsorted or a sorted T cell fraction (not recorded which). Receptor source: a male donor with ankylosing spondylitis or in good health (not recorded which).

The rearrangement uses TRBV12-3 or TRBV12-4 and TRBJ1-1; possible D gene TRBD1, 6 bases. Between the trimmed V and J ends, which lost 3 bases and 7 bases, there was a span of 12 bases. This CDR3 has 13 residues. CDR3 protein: CASSFSGGGEAFF. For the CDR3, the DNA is TGTGCCAGCAGTTTTTCGGGAGGGGGTGAAGCTTTCTTT.

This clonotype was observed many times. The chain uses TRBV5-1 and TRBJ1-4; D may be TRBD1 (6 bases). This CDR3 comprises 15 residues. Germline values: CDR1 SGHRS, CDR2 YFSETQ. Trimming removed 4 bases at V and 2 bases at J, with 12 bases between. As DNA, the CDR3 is TGCGCCAGCAGCCCGACAGGTCAGACTAATGAAAAACTGTTTTTT. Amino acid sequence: CASSPTGQTNEKLFF.

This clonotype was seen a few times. The CDR3 sequence is CASSNQGVETQYF. In nucleotides, the CDR3 is TGTGCCAGCTCAAACCAGGGCGTGGAGACCCAGTACTTC. The chain combines TRBV18 with TRBJ2-5; D perhaps matches TRBD1 (5 bases). Germline V CDR1 and CDR2: KGHSH, LQKENI. V lost 5 bases and J lost 5, with 12 bases in between. The CDR3 contains 13 residues.

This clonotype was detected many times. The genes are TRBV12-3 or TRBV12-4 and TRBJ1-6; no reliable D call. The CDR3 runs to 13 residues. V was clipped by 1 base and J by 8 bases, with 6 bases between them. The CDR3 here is CASSLVGDSPLHF. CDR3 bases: TGTGCCAGCAGTTTAGTCGGGGATTCACCCCTCCACTTT.

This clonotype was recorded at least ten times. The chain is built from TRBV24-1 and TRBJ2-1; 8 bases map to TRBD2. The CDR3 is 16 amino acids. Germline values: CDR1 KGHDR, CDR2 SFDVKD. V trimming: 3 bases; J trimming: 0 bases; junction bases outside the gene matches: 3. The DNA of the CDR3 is TGTGCCACCAGTGATAGCGGGGGTAGCTCCTACAATGAGCAGTTCTTC. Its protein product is CATSDSGGSSYNEQFF.

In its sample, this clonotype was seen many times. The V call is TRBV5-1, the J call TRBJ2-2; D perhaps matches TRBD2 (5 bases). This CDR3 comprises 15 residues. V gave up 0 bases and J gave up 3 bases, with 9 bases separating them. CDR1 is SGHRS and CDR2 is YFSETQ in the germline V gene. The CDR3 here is CASSLAGKDTGELFF. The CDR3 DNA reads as TGCGCCAGCAGCTTGGCGGGGAAGGACACCGGGGAGCTGTTTTTT.

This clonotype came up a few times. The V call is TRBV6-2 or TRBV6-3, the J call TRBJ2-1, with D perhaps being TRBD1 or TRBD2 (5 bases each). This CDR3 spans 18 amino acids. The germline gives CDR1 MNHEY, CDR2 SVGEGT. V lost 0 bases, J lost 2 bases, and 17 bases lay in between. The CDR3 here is CASSYSGRDQSPYNEQFF. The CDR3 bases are TGTGCCAGCAGTTACTCGGGCCGGGACCAATCGCCCTACAATGAGCAGTTCTTC.

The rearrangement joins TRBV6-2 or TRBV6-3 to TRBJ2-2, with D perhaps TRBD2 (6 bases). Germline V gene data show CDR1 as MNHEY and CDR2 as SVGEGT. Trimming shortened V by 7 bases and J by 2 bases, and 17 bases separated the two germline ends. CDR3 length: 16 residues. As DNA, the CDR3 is TGTGCCAGCATCCCGGGGGTAGCGGCCAACACCGGGGAGCTGTTTTTT. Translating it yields CASIPGVAANTGELFF.

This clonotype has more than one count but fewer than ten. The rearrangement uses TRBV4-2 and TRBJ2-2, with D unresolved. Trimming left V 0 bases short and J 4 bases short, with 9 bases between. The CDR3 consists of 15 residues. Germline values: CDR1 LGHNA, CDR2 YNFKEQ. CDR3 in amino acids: CASSQELRPTGELFF. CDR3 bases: TGTGCCAGCAGCCAAGAACTAAGGCCCACCGGGGAGCTGTTTTTT.

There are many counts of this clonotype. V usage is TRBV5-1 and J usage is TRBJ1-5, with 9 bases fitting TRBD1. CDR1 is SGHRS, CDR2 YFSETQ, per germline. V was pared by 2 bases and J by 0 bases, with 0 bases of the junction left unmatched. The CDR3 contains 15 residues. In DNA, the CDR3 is TGCGCCAGCAGCTTACAGGGGGCTAGCAATCAGCCCCAGCATTTT. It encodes CASSLQGASNQPQHF. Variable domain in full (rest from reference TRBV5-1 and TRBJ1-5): KAGVTQTPRYLIKTRGQQVTLSCSPISGHRSVSWYQQTPGQGLQFLFEYFSETQRNKGNFPGRFSGRQFSNSRSEMNVSTLELGDSALYLCASSLQGASNQPQHFGDGTRLSIL.

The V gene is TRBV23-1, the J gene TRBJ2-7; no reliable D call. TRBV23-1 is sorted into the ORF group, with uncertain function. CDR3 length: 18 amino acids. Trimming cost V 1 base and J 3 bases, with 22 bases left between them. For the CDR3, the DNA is TGCGCCAGCAGTCAATTAACGTCAAGGAAGCTCCATATCTACGAGCAGTACTTC. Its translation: CASSQLTSRKLHIYEQYF.

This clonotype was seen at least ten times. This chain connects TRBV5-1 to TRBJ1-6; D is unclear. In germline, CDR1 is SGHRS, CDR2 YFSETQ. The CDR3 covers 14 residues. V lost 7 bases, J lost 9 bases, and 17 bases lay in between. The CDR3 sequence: CASQLWTGGSPLHF. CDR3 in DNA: TGCGCCAGCCAACTGTGGACCGGAGGTTCACCCCTCCACTTT.

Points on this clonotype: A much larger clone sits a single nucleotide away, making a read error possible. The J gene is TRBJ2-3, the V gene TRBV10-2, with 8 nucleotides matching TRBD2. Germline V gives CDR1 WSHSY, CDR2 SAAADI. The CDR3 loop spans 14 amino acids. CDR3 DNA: TGCGCCAGCAATAGCGGGGAGAGCACAGATGCGCAGTATTTT. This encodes CASNSGESTDAQYF.

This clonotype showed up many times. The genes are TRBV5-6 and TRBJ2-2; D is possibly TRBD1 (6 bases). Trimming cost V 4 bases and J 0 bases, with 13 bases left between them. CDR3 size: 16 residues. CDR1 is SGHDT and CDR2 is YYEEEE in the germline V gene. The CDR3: CASSGTGTSNTGELFF. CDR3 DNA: TGTGCCAGCAGCGGAACCGGGACATCGAACACCGGGGAGCTGTTTTTT.

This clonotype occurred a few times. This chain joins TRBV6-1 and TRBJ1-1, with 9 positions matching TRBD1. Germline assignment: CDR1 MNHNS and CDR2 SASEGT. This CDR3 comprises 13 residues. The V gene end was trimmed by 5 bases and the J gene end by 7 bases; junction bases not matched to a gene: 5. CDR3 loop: CASSQQGAGEAFF. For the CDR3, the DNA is TGTGCCAGCAGTCAACAGGGGGCTGGTGAAGCTTTCTTT.

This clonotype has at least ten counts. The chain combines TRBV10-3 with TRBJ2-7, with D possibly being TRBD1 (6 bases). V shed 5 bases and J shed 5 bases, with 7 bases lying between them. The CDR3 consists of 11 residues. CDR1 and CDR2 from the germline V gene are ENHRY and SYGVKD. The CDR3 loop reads CAISPGDEQYF. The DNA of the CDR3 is TGTGCCATCAGTCCAGGGGACGAGCAGTACTTC.

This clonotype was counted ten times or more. CDR3 protein: CSAHLPNTEAFF. CDR3 sequence (DNA): TGCAGTGCGCACCTCCCGAACACTGAAGCTTTCTTT. V is TRBV20-1 and J is TRBJ1-1; no definite D call. The CDR3 spans 12 residues. Deletions cut 6 bases from V and 1 base from J, with 9 bases between. Per the germline V gene, CDR1 is DFQATT and CDR2 is SNEGSKA (reference sequence).

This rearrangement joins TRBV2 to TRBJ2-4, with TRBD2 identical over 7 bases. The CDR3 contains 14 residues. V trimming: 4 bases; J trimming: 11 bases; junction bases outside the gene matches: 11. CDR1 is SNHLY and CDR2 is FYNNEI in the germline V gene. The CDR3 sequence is CASSVVSQGGFQYF. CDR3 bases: TGTGCCAGCAGTGTTGTAAGTCAGGGAGGGTTTCAGTACTTC. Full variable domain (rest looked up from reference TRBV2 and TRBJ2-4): EPEVTQTPSHQVTQMGQEVILRCVPISNHLYFYWYRQILGQKVEFLVSFYNNEISEKSEIFDDQFSVERPDGSNFTLKIRSTKLEDSAMYFCASSVVSQGGFQYFGAGTRLSVL.

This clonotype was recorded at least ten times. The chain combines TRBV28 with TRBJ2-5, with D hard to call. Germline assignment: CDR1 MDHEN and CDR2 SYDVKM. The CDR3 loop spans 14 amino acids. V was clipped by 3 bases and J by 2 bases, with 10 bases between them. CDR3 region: CASSFSTKQETQYF. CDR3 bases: TGTGCCAGCAGTTTCTCTACAAAACAAGAGACCCAGTACTTC.

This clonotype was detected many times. The CDR3 sequence: CAISAGTGISYEQYF. In DNA, the CDR3 is TGTGCCATCAGTGCAGGGACAGGAATTTCCTACGAGCAGTACTTC. The rearrangement uses TRBV10-3 and TRBJ2-7; 8 positions agree with TRBD1. With V trimmed by 4 bases and J by 1 base, 6 bases remained unmatched. The CDR3 is 15 amino acids. CDR1 ENHRY and CDR2 SYGVKD come from the germline V gene.

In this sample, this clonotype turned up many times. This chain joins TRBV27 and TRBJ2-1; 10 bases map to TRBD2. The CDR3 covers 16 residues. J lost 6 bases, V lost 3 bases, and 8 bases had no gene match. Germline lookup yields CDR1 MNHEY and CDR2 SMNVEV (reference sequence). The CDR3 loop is CASSFPRSSGSNEQFF. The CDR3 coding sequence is TGTGCCAGCAGTTTCCCCAGGTCTAGCGGGAGCAATGAGCAGTTCTTC.

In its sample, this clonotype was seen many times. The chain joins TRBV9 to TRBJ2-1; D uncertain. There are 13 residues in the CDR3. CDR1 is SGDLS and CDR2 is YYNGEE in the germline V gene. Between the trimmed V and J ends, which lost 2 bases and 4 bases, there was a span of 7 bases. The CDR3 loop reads CASSVTDYNEQFF. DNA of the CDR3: TGTGCCAGCAGCGTGACCGATTACAATGAGCAGTTCTTC.

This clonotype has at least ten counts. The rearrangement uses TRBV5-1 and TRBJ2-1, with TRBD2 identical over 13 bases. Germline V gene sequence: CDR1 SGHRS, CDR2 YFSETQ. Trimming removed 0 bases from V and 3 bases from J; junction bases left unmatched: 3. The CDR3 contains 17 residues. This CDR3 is CASSLVTSGRDYNEQFF. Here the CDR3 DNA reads TGCGCCAGCAGCTTGGTTACTAGCGGGAGGGACTACAATGAGCAGTTCTTC.

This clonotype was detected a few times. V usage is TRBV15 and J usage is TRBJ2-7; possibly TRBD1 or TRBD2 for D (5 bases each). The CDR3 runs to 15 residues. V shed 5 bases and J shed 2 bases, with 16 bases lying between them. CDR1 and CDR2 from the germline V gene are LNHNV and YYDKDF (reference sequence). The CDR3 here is CATSAGTSFTYEQYF. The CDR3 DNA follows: TGTGCCACCAGCGCCGGGACCTCATTCACCTACGAGCAGTACTTC.

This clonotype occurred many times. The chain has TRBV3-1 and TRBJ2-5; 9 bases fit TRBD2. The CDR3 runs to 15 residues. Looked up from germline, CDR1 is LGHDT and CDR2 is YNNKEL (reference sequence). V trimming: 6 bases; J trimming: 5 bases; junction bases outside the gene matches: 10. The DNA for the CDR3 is TGTGCCAGCAGTCCGGGCGGGGGGGCCCACGAGACCCAGTACTTC. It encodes CASSPGGGAHETQYF.

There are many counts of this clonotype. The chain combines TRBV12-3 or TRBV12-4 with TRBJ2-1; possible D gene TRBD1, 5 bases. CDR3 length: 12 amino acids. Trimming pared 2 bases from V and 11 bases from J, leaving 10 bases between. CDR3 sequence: CASSLRGPQQFF. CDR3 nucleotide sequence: TGTGCCAGCAGTTTAAGGGGTCCCCAGCAGTTCTTC.